Shown below are 13 T cell receptor beta chains from a single sample sequenced in a study of blood T cell repertoires in COVID-19. Clones were read by immunoSEQ multiplex PCR, and TCRdb kept only the in-frame ones, dropping some. The sample includes a few hundred thousand clones, roughly 88% of them seen just once. Sequencing used PBMCs or T cells enriched from blood (not recorded which). The receptor source for this set is a woman aged 18-30 years who had been exposed to COVID-19.

The V gene is TRBV6-5, the J gene TRBJ2-7, with TRBD1 identical over 7 bases. V was clipped by 0 bases and J by 2 bases; unmatched bases: 1. The CDR3 is 14 residues long. Germline CDR1 is MNHEY and CDR2 is SVGAGI. CDR3 protein: CASSYSTGTYEQYF. In DNA, the CDR3 is TGTGCCAGCAGTTACTCGACAGGGACCTACGAGCAGTACTTC.

The chain couples TRBV13 to TRBJ1-2; the D gene is possibly TRBD1 (6 bases). The CDR3 runs 16 residues. The germline CDR1 and CDR2 sequences are PRHDT and FYEKMQ (reference sequence). The ends were cut back, 5 bases at V and 0 bases at J, with 16 bases in the middle. The CDR3 DNA sequence: TGTGCCAGCAGCCCCCGCGGGGGCGAAGCTAACTATGGCTACACCTTC. This encodes CASSPRGGEANYGYTF.

The rearrangement joins TRBV2 to TRBJ1-5; 7 bases map to TRBD1. V gave up 3 bases and J gave up 2 bases; unmatched junction bases: 4. The length of the CDR3 is 15 residues. Germline loops: CDR1 SNHLY, CDR2 FYNNEI. In nucleotides, the CDR3 is TGTGCCAGCAGTGAGACAGGGATGGGCAATCAGCCCCAGCATTTT. Encoded protein: CASSETGMGNQPQHF.

V and J are TRBV27 and TRBJ2-7; the match to TRBD1 covers 8 bases. Per the germline V gene, CDR1 is MNHEY and CDR2 is SMNVEV (reference sequence). The CDR3 length is 13 residues. The CDR3 sequence: CVGPDRVSYEQYF. CDR3 sequence (DNA): TGTGTCGGCCCGGACAGGGTGTCATACGAGCAGTACTTC.

V and J are TRBV7-9 and TRBJ2-1; D is ambiguous. CDR3 length: 11 amino acids. CDR1 and CDR2 from the germline V gene are SEHNR and FQNEAQ (reference sequence). V was cut by 5 bases and J by 9 bases, with 8 bases left in between. CDR3 coding DNA: TGTGCCAGCAGCCTTAGCCGTGAGCAGTTCTTC. Translation: CASSLSREQFF.

The chain has TRBV28 and TRBJ1-3, with TRBD1 matching over 10 bases. V was pared by 5 bases and J by 7 bases, with 5 bases of the junction left unmatched. This CDR3 region has 14 residues. The V gene's germline CDR1 is MDHEN and CDR2 SYDVKM. The chain's CDR3 is CASSPGQGYNTIYF. CDR3 coding DNA: TGTGCCAGCAGTCCGGGACAGGGGTATAACACCATATATTTT.

This chain joins TRBV11-2 and TRBJ2-1; 9 bases line up with TRBD2. Germline lookup yields CDR1 SGHAT and CDR2 FQNNGV. V was clipped by 5 bases and J by 0 bases; unmatched bases: 8. The CDR3 loop spans 17 amino acids. CDR3 nucleotides: TGTGCCAGCAGCCCCTGGACTAGCGAGAGCTCCTACAATGAGCAGTTCTTC. It translates to CASSPWTSESSYNEQFF.

This chain connects TRBV5-8 to TRBJ2-1; perhaps TRBD1 as D (6 bases). Germline CDR1 reads SGHTS; CDR2 reads YDEGEE. The V end lost 0 bases, the J end lost 0 bases, and 10 bases lay between the germline ends. The CDR3 runs 16 residues. The CDR3 nucleotides are TGTGCCAGCAGCTTGGGAGGGGGAAGCTCCTACAATGAGCAGTTCTTC. This sequence encodes CASSLGGGSSYNEQFF.

J is TRBJ2-2 and V is TRBV9, with 13 bases matching TRBD2. The CDR3 extends over 15 amino acids. Germline-derived CDR1 and CDR2 are SGDLS and YYNGEE. V shed 2 bases and J 6 bases; nucleotides not matched to a gene: 1. The CDR3 coding sequence is TGTGCCAGCAGCGTGACTAGCGGGGGGCCCGGGGAGCTGTTTTTT. Amino acid sequence: CASSVTSGGPGELFF.

The rearrangement links TRBV29-1 to TRBJ2-1; perhaps TRBD2 as D (6 bases). This CDR3 comprises 12 residues. Germline values: CDR1 SQVTM, CDR2 ANQGSEA. V lost 4 bases to trimming and J lost 7 bases, with 11 bases between them. The CDR3 DNA reads as TGCAGCGTTGTGGGGAGGAAGAATGAGCAGTTCTTC. This translates into CSVVGRKNEQFF.

This sequence joins TRBV7-2 and TRBJ2-7, with no clear D. The CDR3 is 12 amino acids. The V gene's germline CDR1 is SGHTA and CDR2 FQGNSA. The V gene lost 6 bases and the J gene lost 3 bases, with 9 bases spanning the gap. The CDR3 DNA reads as TGTGCCAGCAGTCCTAATAACTACGAGCAGTACTTC. The encoded protein is CASSPNNYEQYF.

The CDR3 nucleotides are TGTGCCAGCAGTTTATCTGGGTCAGGGGGCGCATTGTCCTATGGCTACACCTTC. It is translated as CASSLSGSGGALSYGYTF. V gene TRBV27 combines with J gene TRBJ1-2, with 8 bases that match TRBD1. Per germline, CDR1 MNHEY and CDR2 SMNVEV (reference sequence). V gave up 0 bases and J gave up 4 bases; unmatched junction bases: 13. The CDR3 consists of 18 residues.

In its sample, this clone was seen a few times. V usage is TRBV28 and J usage is TRBJ2-5, with 10 bases identical to TRBD1. The CDR3 is 16 amino acids. In germline, CDR1 is MDHEN, CDR2 SYDVKM. V dropped 5 bases and J dropped 6; count of bases not matched to a gene: 12. CDR3 in DNA: TGTGCCAGCAGTCCAAACCTTGACAGGGGGCCGAAGACCCAGTACTTC. Residues: CASSPNLDRGPKTQYF.